This TCR beta chain was captured by sequencing in a study of identical twins. Study-level points and caveats: The study found weaker excess twin sharing in beta out-of-frame sequences. Monozygotic twin pairs showed more out-of-frame TCR alpha sharing than models estimated. With abundant cord blood beta clonotypes, insertions were fewer; memory repertoires showed no such pattern. Invariant MAIT and iNKT cells may have partly biased zero-insertion analyses.

TCRdb passed the 5' RACE reads through MiXCR, listing each CDR3 protein once. The sample yields hundreds of thousands of distinct CDR3 sequences, approximately 6.1% seen once. This clonotype was observed at least ten times. Its antigen is as yet unknown. Material for sequencing was naive T cells sorted from blood. The sequence was obtained from a man between 18 and 29 years old in good health.

The CDR3: CASSYGIPYEQYF. In DNA, the CDR3 is TGTGCCAGCAGTTATGGAATCCCCTACGAGCAGTACTTC. The chain uses TRBV14 and TRBJ2-7; the D is unclear. V shed 6 bases and J shed 2 bases, with 11 bases lying between them. The V gene's germline CDR1 is SGHDN and CDR2 FVKESK. CDR3 length: 13 residues.